Described below is a single T cell receptor (beta chain) sequence and its context. The time point: patch test 2, 6 weeks after DPC sensitization. Treatment reported: therapeutic diphenylcyclopropenone sensitization with weekly scalp DPC. Samples of blood were obtained prior to the application of each patch test. Via MiXCR, TCRdb re-called the RACE reads, giving one row per CDR3 protein. Of 100,000 or so distinct CDR3 sequences in the sample, approximately 11% were seen once. This sample was taken from a study of human T cells and chemical hapten exposure. CDR1 and CDR2 from the germline V gene are ENHRY and SYGVKD. The CDR3 length is 16 residues. V was trimmed by 8 bases and J by 2 bases, leaving 20 bases between them.

The chain employs TRBV10-3 and TRBJ2-3; D tentatively reads TRBD1 or TRBD2 (5 bases each). Specimen: whole blood, collected in connection with sensitization to the hapten diphenylcyclopropenone (DPC). The sequence was obtained from a man between 35 and 55 years old with alopecia areata. Some clones in this sample may be carry-over from other donors' samples. As DNA, the CDR3 is TGTGCCATCGGACCCCGGGGCAATGCCCTCACAGATACGCAGTATTTT. This gives the protein CAIGPRGNALTDTQYF.